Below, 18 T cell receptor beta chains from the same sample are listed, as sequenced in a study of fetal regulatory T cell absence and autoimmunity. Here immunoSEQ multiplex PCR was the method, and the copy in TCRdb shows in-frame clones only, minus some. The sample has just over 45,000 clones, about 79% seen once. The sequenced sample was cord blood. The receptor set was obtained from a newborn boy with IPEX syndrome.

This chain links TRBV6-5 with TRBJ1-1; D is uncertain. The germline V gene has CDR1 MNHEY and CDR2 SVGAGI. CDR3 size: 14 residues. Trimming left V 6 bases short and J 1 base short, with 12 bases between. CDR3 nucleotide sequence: TGTGCCAGCAGAACACTCGGGAGGAACACTGAAGCTTTCTTT. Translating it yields CASRTLGRNTEAFF.

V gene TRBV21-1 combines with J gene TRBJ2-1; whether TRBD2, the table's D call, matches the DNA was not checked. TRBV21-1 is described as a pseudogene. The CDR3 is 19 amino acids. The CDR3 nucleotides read TGTGCCAGCAGCACCCCCCTACCATTAGCGGGCTTATTCTACAATGAGCAGTTCTTC. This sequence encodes CASSTPLPLAGLFYNEQFF.

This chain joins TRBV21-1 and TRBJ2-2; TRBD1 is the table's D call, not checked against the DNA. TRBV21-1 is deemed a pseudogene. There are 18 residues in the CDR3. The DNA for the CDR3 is TGTGCCAGCAGCTACGAGACAGGGTCGCCCTTAAACACCGGGGAGCTGTTTTTT. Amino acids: CASSYETGSPLNTGELFF.

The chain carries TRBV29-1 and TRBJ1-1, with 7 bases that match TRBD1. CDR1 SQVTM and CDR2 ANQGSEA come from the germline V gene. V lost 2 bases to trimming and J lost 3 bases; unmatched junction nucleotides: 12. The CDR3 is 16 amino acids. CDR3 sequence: CSVESYTGQTYTEAFF. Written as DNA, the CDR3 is TGCAGCGTTGAATCGTATACGGGACAGACATACACTGAAGCTTTCTTT.

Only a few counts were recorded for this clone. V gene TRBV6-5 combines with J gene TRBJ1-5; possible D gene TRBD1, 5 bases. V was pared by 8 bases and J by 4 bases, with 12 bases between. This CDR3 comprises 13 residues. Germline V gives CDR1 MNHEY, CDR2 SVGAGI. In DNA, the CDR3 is TGTGCCAGCTCGGGGGATCCGAATCAGCCCCAGCATTTT. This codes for CASSGDPNQPQHF.

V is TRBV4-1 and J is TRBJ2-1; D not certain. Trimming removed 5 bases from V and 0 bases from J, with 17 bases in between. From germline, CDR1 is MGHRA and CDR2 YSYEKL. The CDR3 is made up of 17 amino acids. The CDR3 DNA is TGCGCCAGCAGCTTACAGTGGCAGGTGAGCTCCTACAATGAGCAGTTCTTC. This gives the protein CASSLQWQVSSYNEQFF.

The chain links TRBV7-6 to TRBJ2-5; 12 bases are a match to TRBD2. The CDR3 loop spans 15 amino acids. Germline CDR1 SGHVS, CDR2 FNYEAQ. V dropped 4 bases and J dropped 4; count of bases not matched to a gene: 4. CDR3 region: CASSSRLAGAETQYF. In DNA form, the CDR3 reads TGTGCCAGCAGCTCCCGACTAGCGGGAGCAGAGACCCAGTACTTC. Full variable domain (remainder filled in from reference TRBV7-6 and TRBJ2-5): GAGVSQSPRYKVTKRGQDVALRCDPISGHVSLYWYRQALGQGPEFLTYFNYEAQQDKSGLPNDRFSAERPEGSISTLTIQRTEQRDSAMYRCASSSRLAGAETQYFGPGTRLLVL.

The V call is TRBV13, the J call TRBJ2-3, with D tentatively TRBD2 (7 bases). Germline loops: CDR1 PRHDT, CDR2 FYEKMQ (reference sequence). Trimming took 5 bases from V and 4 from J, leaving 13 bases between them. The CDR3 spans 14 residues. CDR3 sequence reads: CASSGEGVPDTQYF. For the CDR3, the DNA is TGTGCCAGCAGCGGGGAGGGGGTACCAGATACGCAGTATTTT.

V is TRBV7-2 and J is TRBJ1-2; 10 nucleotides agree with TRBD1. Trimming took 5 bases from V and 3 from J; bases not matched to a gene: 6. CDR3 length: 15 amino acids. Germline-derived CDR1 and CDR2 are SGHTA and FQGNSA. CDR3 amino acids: CASSLRDRGYYGYTF. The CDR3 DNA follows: TGTGCCAGCAGCCTTCGGGACAGGGGATACTATGGCTACACCTTC. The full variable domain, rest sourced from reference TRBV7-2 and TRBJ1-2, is GAGVSQSPSNKVTEKGKDVELRCDPISGHTALYWYRQSLGQGLEFLIYFQGNSAPDKSGLPSDRFSAERTGGSVSTLTIQRTQQEDSAVYLCASSLRDRGYYGYTFGSGTRLTVV.

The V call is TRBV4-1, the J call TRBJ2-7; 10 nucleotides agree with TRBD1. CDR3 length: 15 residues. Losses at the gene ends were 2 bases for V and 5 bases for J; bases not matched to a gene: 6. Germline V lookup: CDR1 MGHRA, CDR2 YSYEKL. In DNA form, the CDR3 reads TGCGCCAGCAGCCAATTTAGGGACAGGGGCAACGAGCAGTACTTC. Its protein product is CASSQFRDRGNEQYF.

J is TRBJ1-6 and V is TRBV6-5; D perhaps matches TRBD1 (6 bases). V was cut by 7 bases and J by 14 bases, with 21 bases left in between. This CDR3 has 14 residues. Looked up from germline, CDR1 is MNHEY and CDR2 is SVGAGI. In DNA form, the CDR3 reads TGTGCCAGCACCAAAGGGGGGGCCCGCAGGACCCTCCACTTT. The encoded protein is CASTKGGARRTLHF.

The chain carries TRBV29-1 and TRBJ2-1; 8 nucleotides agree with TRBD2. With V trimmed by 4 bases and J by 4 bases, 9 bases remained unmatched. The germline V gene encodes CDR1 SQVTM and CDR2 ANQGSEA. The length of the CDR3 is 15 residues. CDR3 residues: CSVVGGAGGYNEQFF. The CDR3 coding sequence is TGCAGCGTTGTGGGAGGGGCGGGGGGTTACAATGAGCAGTTCTTC.

The DNA of the CDR3 is TGTGCCAGCAGTGAAGCTCAAACTATTCCGGGAGAGCAGTACTTC. Translated: CASSEAQTIPGEQYF. This chain links TRBV2 with TRBJ2-7, with D possibly being TRBD2 (5 bases). The V gene's germline CDR1 is SNHLY and CDR2 FYNNEI. The CDR3 is 15 residues long. Trimming took off 0 bases at V and 7 bases at J, with 16 bases between the two ends.

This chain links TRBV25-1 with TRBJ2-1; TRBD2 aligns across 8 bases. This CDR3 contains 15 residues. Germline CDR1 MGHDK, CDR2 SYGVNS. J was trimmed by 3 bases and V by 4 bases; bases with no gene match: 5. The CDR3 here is CASSGTSGFYNEQFF. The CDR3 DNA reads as TGTGCCAGCAGTGGCACTAGCGGATTCTACAATGAGCAGTTCTTC.

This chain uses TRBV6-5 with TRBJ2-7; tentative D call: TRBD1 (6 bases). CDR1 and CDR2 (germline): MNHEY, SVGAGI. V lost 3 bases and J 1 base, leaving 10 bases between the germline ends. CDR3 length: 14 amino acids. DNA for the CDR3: TGTGCCAGCAGTTATGACAGGAGATCCTACGAGCAGTACTTC. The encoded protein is CASSYDRRSYEQYF.

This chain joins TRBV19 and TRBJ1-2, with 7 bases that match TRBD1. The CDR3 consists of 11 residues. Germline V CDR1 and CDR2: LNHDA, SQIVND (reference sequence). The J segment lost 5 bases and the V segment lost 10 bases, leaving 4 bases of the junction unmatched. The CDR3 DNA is TGTGCCACCAGGACAGGATATGGCTACACCTTC. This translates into CATRTGYGYTF.

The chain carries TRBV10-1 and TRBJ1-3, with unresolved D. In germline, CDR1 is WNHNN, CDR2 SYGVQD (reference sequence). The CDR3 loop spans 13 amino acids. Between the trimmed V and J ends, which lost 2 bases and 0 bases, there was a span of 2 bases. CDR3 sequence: CASSEGSGNTIYF. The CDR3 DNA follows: TGCGCCAGCAGTGAGGGCTCTGGAAACACCATATATTTT.

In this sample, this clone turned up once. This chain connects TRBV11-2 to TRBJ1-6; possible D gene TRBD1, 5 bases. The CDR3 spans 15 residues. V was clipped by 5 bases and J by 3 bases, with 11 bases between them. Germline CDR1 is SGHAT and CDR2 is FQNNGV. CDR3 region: CASSRGGGYNSPLHF. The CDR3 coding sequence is TGTGCCAGCAGCCGGGGCGGGGGCTATAATTCACCCCTCCACTTT.